This T cell receptor (beta chain) was sequenced for a study of T cells in Graves' hyperthyroidism and ophthalmopathy. Overall study findings and caveats: Most thyroid clonotypes that were expanded above 0.001 also turned up in blood.

J lost 6 bases, V lost 4 bases, and 10 bases had no gene match. The germline gives CDR1 SGHRS, CDR2 YFSETQ. CDR3 length: 15 amino acids. The PBMCs were sourced from fresh peripheral blood (about 9.6 ml). RNA transcripts were the template for amplifying TCR beta CDR3 regions. An initial round of RT-PCR targeting the TCR CDR3 relied on the HTBI primer set. TCRdb itself ran the multiplex PCR reads through MiXCR, one entry per CDR3 protein. The sample gives roughly 700,000 distinct CDR3 sequences, around 16% of which show up once; around 15% is in the top ten. Of note for this clonotype: The antigen is not known.

Input material: blood. The chain links TRBV5-1 to TRBJ2-7; 10 nucleotides match TRBD2. The receptor was isolated from a man aged 50 to 59 with Graves' hyperthyroidism. For the CDR3, the DNA is TGCGCCAGCAGCCCAGTGCTAGCGGGAGAGTCCGAGCAGTACTTC. It translates to CASSPVLAGESEQYF.